A selection of T cell receptor beta chains follows, all from one sample in a study of CD8 T cells in ankylosing spondylitis. TCRdb reanalysed the 5' RACE reads using MiXCR and keeps one entry per CDR3 protein. Of about 700,000 distinct CDR3 sequences detected, 15% to 20% appear once; the ten largest clones hold around 20%. Sample: blood, either unsorted or a sorted T cell fraction (not recorded which). The receptor set was obtained from a male donor with ankylosing spondylitis. Each CDR3 is given with its conserved first and last residue. The order of the fields is V gene, J gene, CDR3 protein.

TRBV4-1,TRBJ2-5,CASSQEQGALETQYF
TRBV12-3/TRBV12-4,TRBJ1-1,CASRPPRGGNTEAFF
TRBV20-1,TRBJ1-4,CSASSLGRANEKLFF
TRBV6-5,TRBJ2-2,CASSWTGGHTGELFF
TRBV5-1,TRBJ2-2,CASSPGTVFWGTGELFF
TRBV2,TRBJ2-3,CASSDTSGTQGGDTQYF
TRBV28,TRBJ2-2,CASSLLRGQLFGELFF
TRBV11-2,TRBJ1-2,CASSPDSPGGYTF
TRBV7-3,TRBJ2-3,CASSLGTGEKTDTQYF
TRBV5-1,TRBJ2-4,CASSARLAGGLGKNIQYF
TRBV5-1,TRBJ2-6,CASSLDSPSGANVLTF
TRBV4-3,TRBJ1-1,CASSQEGLEAFF
TRBV4-1,TRBJ2-2,CASSQDDSGYTGELFF
TRBV3-1,TRBJ1-5,CASSQVGPGYRQPQHF
TRBV13,TRBJ1-1,CASGRLNTEAFF
TRBV20-1,TRBJ2-5,CSARAALSTDQETQYF